The 28 T cell receptor beta chains below were found in one sample sequenced in a study of blood T cell repertoires in COVID-19. Repertoires were generated with immunoSEQ multiplex PCR, while TCRdb's copy carries only in-frame clones and drops some. This sample has 200,000 to 250,000 clones, with approximately 84% found just once. The sample was peripheral blood. The receptors were sampled from a man between 35 and 55 years old with acute or convalescent COVID-19.

The CDR3 nucleotides are TGTGCCAGCAGTCCCACTAGGAGAGTGGTTTACGAGCAGTACTTC. Translation: CASSPTRRVVYEQYF. The V and J genes are TRBV6-5 and TRBJ2-7; tentative D call: TRBD2 (5 bases). CDR1 and CDR2 (germline): MNHEY, SVGAGI. Trimming shortened V by 5 bases and J by 4 bases, and 18 bases separated the two germline ends. The CDR3 has 15 amino acids.

This sequence joins TRBV30 and TRBJ1-5; no definite D call. Germline CDR1 and CDR2: GTSNPN and SVGIG (reference sequence). The ends were cut back, 0 bases at V and 1 base at J, with 10 bases in the middle. The CDR3 consists of 15 residues. The CDR3 coding sequence is TGTGCCTGGAGTGTTGACAATGGAAGCAATCAGCCCCAGCATTTT. This gives the protein CAWSVDNGSNQPQHF. The variable domain in full, with the rest retrieved from reference TRBV30 and TRBJ1-5, is SQTIHQWPATLVQPVGSPLSLECTVEGTSNPNLYWYRQAAGRGLQLLFYSVGIGQISSEVPQNLSASRPQDRQFILSSKKLLLSDSGFYLCAWSVDNGSNQPQHFGDGTRLSIL.

The chain recombines TRBV6-2 or TRBV6-3 with TRBJ1-1, with D tentatively TRBD1 (5 bases). This CDR3 has 12 amino acids. Germline assignment: CDR1 MNHEY and CDR2 SVGEGT. The V gene lost 1 base and the J gene lost 11 bases, with 11 bases spanning the gap. DNA of the CDR3: TGTGCCAGCAGTTACTGGCAGGGCAGGGCTTTCTTT. This translates into CASSYWQGRAFF.

The chain combines TRBV28 with TRBJ1-1; 9 nucleotides match TRBD1. CDR3 length: 13 residues. Germline CDR1 reads MDHEN; CDR2 reads SYDVKM. Trimming removed 7 bases from V and 7 bases from J; junction bases left unmatched: 7. This CDR3 reads CASTATGGLEAFF. The CDR3 bases are TGTGCCAGCACCGCAACAGGGGGCCTTGAAGCTTTCTTT.

This chain uses TRBV12-3 or TRBV12-4 with TRBJ1-1; D remains ambiguous. Trimming removed 3 bases at V and 5 bases at J, with 10 bases between. The CDR3 loop spans 13 amino acids. The DNA for the CDR3 is TGTGCCAGCAGTTTTTGGGAGGAAACTGAAGCTTTCTTT. It encodes CASSFWEETEAFF.

The chain carries TRBV7-8 and TRBJ1-6; D not resolved. Germline-derived CDR1 and CDR2 are SGHVS and FQNEAQ. Trimming took off 2 bases at V and 9 bases at J, with 14 bases between the two ends. The length of the CDR3 is 15 residues. The CDR3 DNA reads as TGTGCCAGCAGCTTATTTGGAGAAGGGAGTTCACCCCTCCACTTT. This gives the protein CASSLFGEGSSPLHF. The full variable domain, rest sourced from reference TRBV7-8 and TRBJ1-6, is GAGVSQSPRYKVAKRGQDVALRCDPISGHVSLFWYQQALGQGPEFLTYFQNEAQLDKSGLPSDRFFAERPEGSVSTLKIQRTQQEDSAVYLCASSLFGEGSSPLHFGNGTRLTVT.

J is TRBJ2-2 and V is TRBV6-6; 8 bases align to TRBD1. The CDR3 has 15 amino acids. Germline assignment: CDR1 MNHNY and CDR2 SVGAGI (reference sequence). V was clipped by 6 bases and J by 1 base; unmatched bases: 4. The CDR3 here is CASSPGTGNTGELFF. CDR3 nucleotide sequence: TGTGCCAGCAGCCCCGGGACAGGGAACACCGGGGAGCTGTTTTTT.

The rearrangement uses TRBV11-2 and TRBJ1-6, with 7 bases identical to TRBD1. The trim removed 6 bases at V and 6 bases at J, leaving 8 bases unmatched. Looked up from germline, CDR1 is SGHAT and CDR2 is FQNNGV. This CDR3 is 15 amino acids long. Here the CDR3 reads CASRKDRLFNSPLHF. CDR3 coding DNA: TGTGCCAGCAGGAAGGACAGGCTGTTTAATTCACCCCTCCACTTT.

This clone came up a few times. The V and J genes are TRBV7-2 and TRBJ2-2; perhaps TRBD2 as D (6 bases). Trimming took 5 bases from V and 0 from J, leaving 13 bases between them. The CDR3 spans 16 residues. CDR1 is SGHTA, CDR2 FQGNSA, per germline. Here the CDR3 reads CASSPGTHPNTGELFF. In DNA, the CDR3 is TGTGCCAGCAGCCCTGGGACTCACCCGAACACCGGGGAGCTGTTTTTT.

In this sample, this clone turned up a few times. J is TRBJ1-1 and V is TRBV7-2; a weak D match, TRBD1 (5 bases). Trimming pared 4 bases from V and 3 bases from J, leaving 9 bases between. The CDR3 length is 13 residues. The germline CDR1 and CDR2 sequences are SGHTA and FQGNSA. CDR3 DNA sequence: TGTGCCAGCAGCTACGACAGACACACTGAAGCTTTCTTT. Protein sequence: CASSYDRHTEAFF.

The chain recombines TRBV9 with TRBJ2-7; TRBD1 aligns across 7 bases. V gave up 0 bases and J gave up 5 bases; unmatched junction bases: 2. CDR3 length: 13 residues. Germline V gives CDR1 SGDLS, CDR2 YYNGEE. CDR3 sequence reads: CASSVGTGDEQYF. In DNA, the CDR3 is TGTGCCAGCAGCGTAGGGACAGGCGACGAGCAGTACTTC.

The chain uses TRBV19 and TRBJ1-2, with TRBD1 as a possible D gene (6 bases). V dropped 5 bases and J dropped 6 bases, with 10 bases sitting between them. Germline CDR1 LNHDA, CDR2 SQIVND (reference sequence). CDR3 length equals 12 residues. The CDR3 region is CASSFGQNGYTF. In DNA, the CDR3 is TGTGCCAGTAGTTTTGGACAGAATGGCTACACCTTC. Full variable domain (rest looked up from reference TRBV19 and TRBJ1-2): DGGITQSPKYLFRKEGQNVTLSCEQNLNHDAMYWYRQDPGQGLRLIYYSQIVNDFQKGDIAEGYSVSREKKESFPLTVTSAQKNPTAFYLCASSFGQNGYTFGSGTRLTVV.

V and J are TRBV5-5 and TRBJ2-3, with TRBD2 as a possible D gene (6 bases). V was pared by 6 bases and J by 5 bases, with 16 bases between. Germline lookup yields CDR1 SGHKS and CDR2 YYEKEE (reference sequence). This CDR3 has 14 amino acids. CDR3 amino acids: CASIPGGDVDTQYF. The CDR3 nucleotides read TGTGCCAGCATCCCGGGCGGGGATGTAGATACGCAGTATTTT.

CDR3 loop: CASSLVAGSYEQYF. The CDR3 DNA reads as TGCGCCAGCAGCTTAGTGGCAGGGTCCTACGAGCAGTACTTC. The chain recombines TRBV5-1 with TRBJ2-7; a weak D match, TRBD1 (5 bases). From germline, CDR1 is SGHRS and CDR2 YFSETQ. The CDR3 contains 14 residues. Trimming took 2 bases from V and 1 from J, leaving 10 bases between them.

The gene calls are TRBV7-8 and TRBJ1-6; 7 bases are a match to TRBD1. The germline V gene has CDR1 SGHVS and CDR2 FQNEAQ. The length of the CDR3 is 15 residues. J gave up 2 bases and V 5 bases, and 3 bases lay outside the gene matches. This CDR3 is CASSPGTAYNSPLHF. In nucleotides, the CDR3 is TGTGCCAGCAGCCCCGGGACAGCCTATAATTCACCCCTCCACTTT.

The sample holds many counts of this clone. The gene calls are TRBV4-2 and TRBJ2-5; TRBD2 agrees at 7 bases. With V trimmed by 0 bases and J by 5 bases, 6 bases remained unmatched. Per germline, CDR1 LGHNA and CDR2 YNFKEQ. CDR3 size: 15 residues. Written as DNA, the CDR3 is TGTGCCAGCAGCCAAGAGACTAGCTCGCGGGAGACCCAGTACTTC. Encoded protein: CASSQETSSRETQYF.

This chain uses TRBV19 with TRBJ2-2, with TRBD2 matching over 12 bases. From germline, CDR1 is LNHDA and CDR2 SQIVND (reference sequence). This CDR3 has 15 residues. Trimming removed 6 bases from V and 8 bases from J; junction bases left unmatched: 7. CDR3 DNA: TGTGCCAGTAGGACTAGCGGGGGCCTCGGAGGGGAGCTGTTTTTT. Protein: CASRTSGGLGGELFF.

The rearrangement uses TRBV6-5 and TRBJ2-3, with 13 bases aligning to TRBD2. The J segment lost 4 bases and the V segment lost 2 bases, leaving 0 bases of the junction unmatched. This CDR3 comprises 15 residues. Looked up from germline, CDR1 is MNHEY and CDR2 is SVGAGI. CDR3 amino acids: CASSYTSGGADTQYF. The DNA for the CDR3 is TGTGCCAGCAGTTACACTAGCGGGGGGGCAGATACGCAGTATTTT.

The rearrangement joins TRBV28 to TRBJ1-5; D ambiguous. The germline CDR1 and CDR2 sequences are MDHEN and SYDVKM. Between the trimmed V and J ends, which lost 8 bases and 5 bases, there was a span of 10 bases. The CDR3 is 12 amino acids. The CDR3 here is CASFVGDQPQHF. The DNA for the CDR3 is TGTGCCAGCTTTGTCGGTGATCAGCCCCAGCATTTT.

V usage is TRBV23-1 and J usage is TRBJ1-1; D is unclear. TRBV23-1 falls under the ORF class, with uncertain function. The V end lost 4 bases, the J end lost 1 base, and 25 bases lay between the germline ends. The CDR3 loop spans 19 amino acids. The CDR3 DNA follows: TGCGCCAGCAGTCTCAACCCGGACCGTCGGGAAAGGGAGAACACTGAAGCTTTCTTT. This codes for CASSLNPDRRERENTEAFF.

The chain has TRBV7-9 and TRBJ1-1; 7 bases agree with TRBD1. V was clipped by 5 bases and J by 6 bases; unmatched bases: 6. CDR1 and CDR2 (germline): SEHNR, FQNEAQ (reference sequence). The CDR3 extends over 13 amino acids. CDR3 sequence: CASSRGQSPEAFF. Written as DNA, the CDR3 is TGTGCCAGCAGCAGGGGACAGTCACCTGAAGCTTTCTTT.

The DNA for the CDR3 is TGTGCCAGCAGCTTAGTGAGGGGGCTAGCGGGGGGCAGAGATACGCAGTATTTT. Protein: CASSLVRGLAGGRDTQYF. The chain recombines TRBV7-8 with TRBJ2-3, with 11 bases fitting TRBD2. The CDR3 spans 18 residues. V lost 1 base, J lost 5 bases, and 11 bases stayed unmatched. Germline CDR1 is SGHVS and CDR2 is FQNEAQ.

The chain has TRBV29-1 and TRBJ2-7; perhaps TRBD2 as D (6 bases). The V and J ends lost 7 bases and 7 bases respectively, with 17 bases between them. The CDR3 covers 12 residues. The V gene's germline CDR1 is SQVTM and CDR2 ANQGSEA. The CDR3, as DNA: TGCAGCGGAGGCCCGGGCGCGGGGGAGCAGTACTTC. Translating gives CSGGPGAGEQYF.

This clone was detected only once. The V gene is TRBV29-1, the J gene TRBJ1-1; D is possibly TRBD1 (5 bases). Germline CDR1 reads SQVTM; CDR2 reads ANQGSEA. The length of the CDR3 is 14 residues. V was clipped by 6 bases and J by 0 bases, with 14 bases between them. CDR3 bases: TGCAGCGTACTAAACCGGGGGTTGAACACTGAAGCTTTCTTT. Translated, it gives CSVLNRGLNTEAFF.

In this sample, this clone turned up once. The chain employs TRBV28 and TRBJ2-3, with 10 bases fitting TRBD2. The germline gives CDR1 MDHEN, CDR2 SYDVKM. The CDR3 extends over 15 amino acids. With V trimmed by 4 bases and J by 6 bases, 7 bases remained unmatched. The CDR3 loop reads CASSSSGGSRDTQYF. CDR3 bases: TGTGCCAGCAGTTCTAGCGGGGGCTCTAGGGATACGCAGTATTTT.

This sequence joins TRBV3-1 (or the pseudogene TRBV3-2) and TRBJ1-2, with 7 bases fitting TRBD1. The germline V gene has CDR1 LGHDT and CDR2 YNNKEL (reference sequence). The CDR3 length is 14 residues. The J segment lost 7 bases and the V segment lost 5 bases, leaving 10 bases of the junction unmatched. Here the CDR3 reads CASSESGTVGGYTF. DNA of the CDR3: TGTGCCAGCAGCGAGAGTGGGACAGTTGGTGGCTACACCTTC.

CDR3 DNA: TGTGCCAGCAGCGCCGGGACGGGGGACAATGAGCAGTTCTTC. It specifies CASSAGTGDNEQFF. This chain uses TRBV9 with TRBJ2-1; tentatively, D is TRBD2 (6 bases). V lost 3 bases and J 5 bases, leaving 12 bases between the germline ends. Germline loops: CDR1 SGDLS, CDR2 YYNGEE. The CDR3 loop spans 14 amino acids.

The CDR3 DNA reads as TGCAGCGTTTCCCTGGCTGGTGGCTACACCTTC. Translating gives CSVSLAGGYTF. This rearrangement joins TRBV29-1 to TRBJ1-2; no clear D. V was trimmed by 5 bases and J by 7 bases, leaving 11 bases between them. This CDR3 spans 11 amino acids. The V gene's germline CDR1 is SQVTM and CDR2 ANQGSEA.